The next 18 T cell receptor beta chains were all read from a single sample in a study of blood T cell repertoires in COVID-19. Only in-frame clones appear in the TCRdb table, and some are missing; sequencing was by immunoSEQ multiplex PCR. Of more than 85,000 clones detected, about four fifths appear once; the ten largest clones hold 17%. The sequencing sample was made of peripheral blood. All receptors derive from a woman aged 60 to 75 with acute or convalescent COVID-19.

This chain uses TRBV7-8 with TRBJ2-6; D is unclear. Germline assignment: CDR1 SGHVS and CDR2 FQNEAQ. V lost 0 bases to trimming and J lost 4 bases, with 4 bases between them. This CDR3 spans 14 amino acids. The CDR3 loop is CASSLASGANVLTF. DNA of the CDR3: TGTGCCAGCAGCTTAGCTTCGGGGGCCAACGTCCTGACTTTC.

The chain is built from TRBV5-1 and TRBJ2-3, with TRBD2 matching 9 bases. V lost 0 bases, J lost 2 bases, and 4 bases stayed unmatched. CDR1 is SGHRS and CDR2 is YFSETQ in the germline V gene. The CDR3 is 16 residues long. The CDR3 sequence: CASSLGLAGNTDTQYF. The DNA of the CDR3 is TGCGCCAGCAGCTTGGGGCTAGCGGGGAACACAGATACGCAGTATTTT. Based on the CDR3 plus reference TRBV5-1 and TRBJ2-3, the full variable domain is KAGVTQTPRYLIKTRGQQVTLSCSPISGHRSVSWYQQTPGQGLQFLFEYFSETQRNKGNFPGRFSGRQFSNSRSEMNVSTLELGDSALYLCASSLGLAGNTDTQYFGPGTRLTVL.

This clone was detected once. The V gene is TRBV7-9, the J gene TRBJ2-3; TRBD2 matches 7 bases. The junction had 3 bases not matched to a gene; V was cut back by 10 bases and J by 2 bases. CDR1 is SEHNR and CDR2 is FQNEAQ in the germline V gene (reference sequence). The CDR3 covers 12 residues. The CDR3 bases are TGTGCCACCGGGACTATCACAGATACGCAGTATTTT. Residues: CATGTITDTQYF.

The chain recombines TRBV11-3 with TRBJ1-4; D perhaps matches TRBD1 (5 bases). V lost 2 bases and J lost 4, with 8 bases in between. Germline CDR1 SGHNT, CDR2 YENEEA. CDR3 length: 14 amino acids. Here the CDR3 reads CASSLMGLNEKLFF. CDR3 nucleotide sequence: TGTGCCAGCAGCTTAATGGGACTTAATGAAAAACTGTTTTTT.

A word on this clone: Mismatch with germline at one junction end may stem from a read error. This chain connects TRBV5-4 to TRBJ2-2, with 8 bases identical to TRBD2. The CDR3 contains 17 residues. The germline V gene has CDR1 SGHNT and CDR2 YYREEE (reference sequence). This CDR3 is CASRLAQSGGGTGELFF. CDR3 sequence (DNA): TGTGCCAGCAGGTTGGCTCAGAGCGGGGGTGGCACCGGGGAGCTGTTTTTT.

The CDR3 DNA reads TGTGCCAGCAGCTCACAGGGAGAACTTTCTGGGGCCAACGTCCTGACTTTC. This sequence encodes CASSSQGELSGANVLTF. The chain uses TRBV7-3 and TRBJ2-6; D may be TRBD1 (6 bases). Germline assignment: CDR1 SGHTA and CDR2 FQGTGA. The length of the CDR3 is 17 residues. The V end was cut by 4 bases, the J end by 1 base, with 14 bases between.

In its sample, this clone was seen once. The chain couples TRBV5-4 to TRBJ2-2, with D uncertain. The CDR3 runs 12 residues. Trimming pared 3 bases from V and 5 bases from J, leaving 5 bases between. The germline V gene has CDR1 SGHNT and CDR2 YYREEE (reference sequence). The CDR3 region has the DNA TGTGCCAGCAGCTCCCTGACCGGGGAGCTGTTTTTT. Its protein product is CASSSLTGELFF.

The chain has TRBV12-5 and TRBJ2-1; 10 nucleotides line up with TRBD2. CDR3 size: 16 residues. V shed 5 bases and J 4 bases; nucleotides not matched to a gene: 8. Germline loops: CDR1 LGHNT, CDR2 FRNRAP. The CDR3 bases are TGTGCTAGTGGTGGAGGAGCGGGGGGGGTATACAATGAGCAGTTCTTC. Its translation is CASGGGAGGVYNEQFF.

The sample holds one count of this clone. This chain uses TRBV2 with TRBJ1-6; weak D call: TRBD1 (6 bases). Germline V gives CDR1 SNHLY, CDR2 FYNNEI. The CDR3 has 15 residues. Deletions cut 7 bases from V and 4 bases from J, with 14 bases between. CDR3 nucleotide sequence: TGTGCCAGCACTCAACTGGGACAATATAATTCACCCCTCCACTTT. It codes for CASTQLGQYNSPLHF. Based on the CDR3 plus reference TRBV2 and TRBJ1-6, the full variable domain is EPEVTQTPSHQVTQMGQEVILRCVPISNHLYFYWYRQILGQKVEFLVSFYNNEISEKSEIFDDQFSVERPDGSNFTLKIRSTKLEDSAMYFCASTQLGQYNSPLHFGNGTRLTVT.

This clone was seen only a few times. This chain connects TRBV19 to TRBJ1-2; 7 bases are a match to TRBD1. CDR3 size: 15 residues. The V segment lost 7 bases and the J segment 6 bases; nucleotides outside the gene matches: 14. CDR1 and CDR2 (germline): LNHDA, SQIVND (reference sequence). In nucleotides, the CDR3 is TGTGCCAGTACCCTAAGGGGGCAGGGGAGTAATGGCTACACCTTC. Residues: CASTLRGQGSNGYTF.

The chain links TRBV24-1 to TRBJ2-1; 11 bases are shared with TRBD2. CDR3 length equals 15 residues. Per the germline V gene, CDR1 is KGHDR and CDR2 is SFDVKD. V lost 12 bases and J lost 7; bases outside the gene matches: 13. The CDR3 sequence: CAAASGGPRGNEQFF. In nucleotides, the CDR3 is TGTGCCGCGGCTAGCGGGGGGCCGCGGGGAAATGAGCAGTTCTTC.

The chain is built from TRBV5-1 and TRBJ1-2, with 9 bases that match TRBD1. From germline, CDR1 is SGHRS and CDR2 YFSETQ. The V segment lost 3 bases and the J segment 4 bases; nucleotides outside the gene matches: 7. The CDR3 spans 15 residues. CDR3 nucleotide sequence: TGCGCCAGCAGCTCCCGACAGGGGGAAAGCTATGGCTACACCTTC. It specifies CASSSRQGESYGYTF.

The gene calls are TRBV28 and TRBJ2-7; D is perhaps TRBD1 (6 bases). Germline CDR1 is MDHEN and CDR2 is SYDVKM. The CDR3 is 12 amino acids. The germline V and J ends were trimmed by 6 bases and 3 bases, with 9 bases remaining between them. The CDR3 DNA is TGTGCCAGCAGGCAAGGGGGCTACGAGCAGTACTTC. Its protein is CASRQGGYEQYF.

CDR3 in amino acids: CASSPREEGGSPLHF. For the CDR3, the DNA is TGTGCCAGCAGCCCGCGGGAGGAGGGTGGCTCACCCCTCCACTTT. V and J are TRBV3-1 (or the pseudogene TRBV3-2) and TRBJ1-6; D not resolved. Germline V lookup: CDR1 LGHDT, CDR2 YNNKEL (reference sequence). The CDR3 extends over 15 amino acids. V was cut by 4 bases and J by 10 bases, with 17 bases left in between.

V and J are TRBV18 and TRBJ2-1; 7 bases are a match to TRBD1. Unmatched junction bases numbered 7, after V lost 3 bases and J lost 5 bases. CDR3 length: 15 residues. CDR1 and CDR2 from the germline V gene are KGHSH and LQKENI. CDR3 region: CASSPTGVANNEQFF. The CDR3 DNA reads TGTGCCAGCTCACCTACAGGGGTTGCAAACAATGAGCAGTTCTTC. Full variable domain (rest looked up from reference TRBV18 and TRBJ2-1): NAGVMQNPRHLVRRRGQEARLRCSPMKGHSHVYWYRQLPEEGLKFMVYLQKENIIDESGMPKERFSAEFPKEGPSILRIQQVVRGDSAAYFCASSPTGVANNEQFFGPGTRLTVL.

The sample holds a few counts of this clone. The CDR3 DNA follows: TGTGCCAGTAATAGGGGAGGGGATCAGCCCCAGCATTTT. Its protein product is CASNRGGDQPQHF. The genes are TRBV19 and TRBJ1-5; D is possibly TRBD1 (5 bases). The CDR3 consists of 13 residues. Germline CDR1 reads LNHDA; CDR2 reads SQIVND (reference sequence). With 7 bases removed from V and 5 bases from J, the gap between germline ends came to 12 bases.

This chain connects TRBV10-2 to TRBJ1-2; tentatively, D is TRBD1 (6 bases). This CDR3 spans 14 amino acids. V shed 7 bases and J shed 5 bases, with 17 bases lying between them. CDR1 WSHSY and CDR2 SAAADI come from the germline V gene. The CDR3 protein is CASIPGTSQYGYTF. As DNA, the CDR3 is TGCGCCAGCATACCCGGGACAAGTCAGTATGGCTACACCTTC.

V usage is TRBV28 and J usage is TRBJ1-2; the match to TRBD1 covers 9 bases. From germline, CDR1 is MDHEN and CDR2 SYDVKM. The V and J ends lost 6 bases and 4 bases, in that order; junction bases with no gene match: 3. The CDR3 loop spans 13 amino acids. The CDR3 is CASSPQGAYGYTF. The CDR3 bases are TGTGCCAGCAGCCCACAGGGGGCCTATGGCTACACCTTC.